This is a list of T cell receptor beta chains from one sample in a study of CD8+CD57+ T cells in acquired aplastic anemia. TCRdb redid the calling of the reads with MiXCR, one entry per CDR3 protein. Among 180,000 or so distinct CDR3 sequences, roughly 50% were seen once, and the ten largest hold about 1.8%. Specimen: sorted CD4+, CD8+, or CD8+CD57+ T cells (not recorded which) from PBMCs. These TCRs come from a human donor with aplastic anemia. Both conserved end residues are part of each CDR3. Fields, in order: V gene, J gene, D gene, clone size, CDR3 DNA, CDR3 protein. A D gene is named only where the DNA matches it firmly. The listing skips clone size in some rows; elsewhere it reads once, few, many or a size class.

V gene: TRBV14
J gene: TRBJ2-7
D gene: -
clone size: -
CDR3 DNA: TGTGCCAGCAGCCAAGATTTGACGACCGGGGCAAAACCAAAATACGAGCAGTACTTC
CDR3 protein: CASSQDLTTGAKPKYEQYF

V gene: TRBV9
J gene: TRBJ1-2
D gene: -
clone size: many
CDR3 DNA: TGTGCCAGCAGCGTAGACAGGGCCAACTATGGCTACACCTTC
CDR3 protein: CASSVDRANYGYTF

V gene: TRBV4-1
J gene: TRBJ2-5
D gene: TRBD1
clone size: many
CDR3 DNA: TGCGCCAGCAGCCACCCCAGACAGGGATTGGAACGGACCCAGTACTTC
CDR3 protein: CASSHPRQGLERTQYF

V gene: TRBV2
J gene: TRBJ2-3
D gene: TRBD2
clone size: -
CDR3 DNA: TGTGCCAGCACGGTTAGCGGGAACACAGATACGCAGTATTTT
CDR3 protein: CASTVSGNTDTQYF

V gene: TRBV20-1
J gene: TRBJ1-2
D gene: -
clone size: -
CDR3 DNA: TGCAGTGCTAGTAGCCCAGGGAATGGCTATGGCTACACCTTC
CDR3 protein: CSASSPGNGYGYTF

V gene: TRBV12-3/TRBV12-4
J gene: TRBJ2-3
D gene: TRBD1
clone size: -
CDR3 DNA: TGTGCCAGCAGTTATACAGGGGGCACAGATACGCAGTATTTT
CDR3 protein: CASSYTGGTDTQYF

V gene: TRBV4-2
J gene: TRBJ2-7
D gene: TRBD2
clone size: many
CDR3 DNA: TGTGCCAGCAGCCAAGATAGGGCGGGAGGCCCCGACGAGCAGTACTTC
CDR3 protein: CASSQDRAGGPDEQYF

V gene: TRBV11-1
J gene: TRBJ2-6
D gene: TRBD1
clone size: -
CDR3 DNA: TGTGCCAGCAGCTTAGCGGGACAGGGTGCCCCCCCCTTCTCTGGGGCCAACGTCCTGACTTTC
CDR3 protein: CASSLAGQGAPPFSGANVLTF

V gene: TRBV18
J gene: TRBJ2-2
D gene: TRBD1
clone size: -
CDR3 DNA: TGTGCCAGCTCACCAGGCGAAGGGGGCTACACCGGGGAGCTGTTTTTT
CDR3 protein: CASSPGEGGYTGELFF

V gene: TRBV5-1
J gene: TRBJ1-1
D gene: -
clone size: many
CDR3 DNA: TGCGCCAGCAGCGGAGGGAGAATGGGGGCTGAAGCTTTCTTT
CDR3 protein: CASSGGRMGAEAFF

V gene: TRBV10-3
J gene: TRBJ2-7
D gene: -
clone size: medium-sized
CDR3 DNA: TGTGCCATCAGTGAGTCGATGGCGCTCTACGAGCAGTACTTC
CDR3 protein: CAISESMALYEQYF

V gene: TRBV3-1
J gene: TRBJ2-2
D gene: -
clone size: -
CDR3 DNA: TGTGCCAGCAGCCAAGGGCACCGCGCGAACACCGGGGAGCTGTTTTTT
CDR3 protein: CASSQGHRANTGELFF

V gene: TRBV2
J gene: TRBJ2-2
D gene: TRBD1
clone size: -
CDR3 DNA: TGTGCCAGCAGTCTAGGGACAGGGGACACCGGGGAGCTGTTTTTT
CDR3 protein: CASSLGTGDTGELFF